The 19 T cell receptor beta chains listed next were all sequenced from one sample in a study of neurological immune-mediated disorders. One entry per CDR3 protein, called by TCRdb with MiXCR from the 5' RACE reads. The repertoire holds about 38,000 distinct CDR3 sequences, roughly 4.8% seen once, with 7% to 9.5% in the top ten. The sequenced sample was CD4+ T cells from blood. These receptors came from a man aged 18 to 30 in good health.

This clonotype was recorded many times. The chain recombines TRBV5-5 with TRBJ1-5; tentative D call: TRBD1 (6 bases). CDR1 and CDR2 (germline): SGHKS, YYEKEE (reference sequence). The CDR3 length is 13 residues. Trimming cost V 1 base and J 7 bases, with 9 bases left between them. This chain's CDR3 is CASSLFQGQPQHF. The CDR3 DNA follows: TGTGCCAGCAGCTTGTTCCAGGGGCAGCCCCAGCATTTT.

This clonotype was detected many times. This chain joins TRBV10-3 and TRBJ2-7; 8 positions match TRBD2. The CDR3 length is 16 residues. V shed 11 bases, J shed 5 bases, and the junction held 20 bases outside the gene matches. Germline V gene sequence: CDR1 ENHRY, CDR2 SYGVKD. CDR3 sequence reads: CAAEGGRAGANNEQYF. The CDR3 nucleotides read TGTGCCGCCGAGGGGGGTCGAGCGGGAGCCAACAACGAGCAGTACTTC.

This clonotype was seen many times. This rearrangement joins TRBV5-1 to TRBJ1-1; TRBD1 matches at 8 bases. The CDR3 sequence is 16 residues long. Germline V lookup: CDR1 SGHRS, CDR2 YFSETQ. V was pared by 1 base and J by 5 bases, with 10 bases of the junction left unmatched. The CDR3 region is CASSLMTGAPITEAFF. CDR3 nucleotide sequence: TGCGCCAGCAGCTTGATGACAGGGGCGCCTATAACTGAAGCTTTCTTT.

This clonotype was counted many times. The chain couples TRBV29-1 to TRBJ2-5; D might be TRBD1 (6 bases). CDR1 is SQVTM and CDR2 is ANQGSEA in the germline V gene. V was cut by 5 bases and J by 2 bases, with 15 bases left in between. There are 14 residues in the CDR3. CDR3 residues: CSVLGQLTQETQYF. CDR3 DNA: TGCAGCGTTCTTGGACAGCTGACACAAGAGACCCAGTACTTC.

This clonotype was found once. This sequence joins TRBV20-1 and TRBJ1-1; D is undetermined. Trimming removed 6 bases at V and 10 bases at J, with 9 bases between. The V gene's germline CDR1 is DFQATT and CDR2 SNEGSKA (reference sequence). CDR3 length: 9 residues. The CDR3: CSAAGIAFF. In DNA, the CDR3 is TGCAGTGCGGCCGGAATAGCTTTCTTT.

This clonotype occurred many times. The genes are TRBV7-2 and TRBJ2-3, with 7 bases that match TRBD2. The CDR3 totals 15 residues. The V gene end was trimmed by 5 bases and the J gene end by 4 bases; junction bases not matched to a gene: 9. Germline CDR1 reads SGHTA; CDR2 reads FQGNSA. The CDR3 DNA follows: TGTGCCAGCAGCCCGCATGGGGGAGGGGCAGATACGCAGTATTTT. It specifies CASSPHGGGADTQYF.

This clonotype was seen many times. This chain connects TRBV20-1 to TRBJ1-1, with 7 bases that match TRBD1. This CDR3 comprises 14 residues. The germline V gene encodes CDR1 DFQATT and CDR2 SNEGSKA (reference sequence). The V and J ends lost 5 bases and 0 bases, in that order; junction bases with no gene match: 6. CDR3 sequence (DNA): TGCAGTGCTCCCAATCAGGGGGTGAACACTGAAGCTTTCTTT. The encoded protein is CSAPNQGVNTEAFF.

CDR3 nucleotide sequence: TGTGCCAGCAGTCGGGTGTACACTGAAGCTTTCTTT. This encodes CASSRVYTEAFF. The rearrangement links TRBV2 to TRBJ1-1; D gene uncertain. CDR1 SNHLY and CDR2 FYNNEI come from the germline V gene. The CDR3 is 12 amino acids. The V end lost 5 bases, the J end lost 3 bases, and 7 bases lay between the germline ends.

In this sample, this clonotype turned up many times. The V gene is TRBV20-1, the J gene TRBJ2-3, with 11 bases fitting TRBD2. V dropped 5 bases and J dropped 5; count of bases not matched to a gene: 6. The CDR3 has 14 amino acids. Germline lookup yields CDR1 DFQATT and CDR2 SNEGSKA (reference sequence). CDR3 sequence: CSAPNSGGGDTQYF. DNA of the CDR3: TGCAGTGCTCCAAATAGCGGGGGGGGAGATACGCAGTATTTT.

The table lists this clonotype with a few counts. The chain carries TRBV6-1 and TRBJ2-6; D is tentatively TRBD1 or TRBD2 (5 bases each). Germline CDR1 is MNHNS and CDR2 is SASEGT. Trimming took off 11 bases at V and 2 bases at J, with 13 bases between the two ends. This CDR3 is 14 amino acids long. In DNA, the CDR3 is TGTGCCTCCCTACGGGGACCTGGGGCCAACGTCCTGACTTTC. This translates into CASLRGPGANVLTF.

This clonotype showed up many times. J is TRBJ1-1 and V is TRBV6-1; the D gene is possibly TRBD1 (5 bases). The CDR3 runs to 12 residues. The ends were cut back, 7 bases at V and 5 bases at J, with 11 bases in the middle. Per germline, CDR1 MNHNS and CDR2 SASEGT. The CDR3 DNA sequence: TGTGCCAGCACTCTGACAGAGACTGAAGCTTTCTTT. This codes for CASTLTETEAFF.

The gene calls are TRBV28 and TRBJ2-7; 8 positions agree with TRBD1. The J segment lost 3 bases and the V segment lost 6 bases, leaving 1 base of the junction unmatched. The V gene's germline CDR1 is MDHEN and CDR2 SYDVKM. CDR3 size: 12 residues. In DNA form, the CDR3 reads TGTGCCAGCAGCACAGGGGGCTACGAGCAGTACTTC. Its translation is CASSTGGYEQYF.

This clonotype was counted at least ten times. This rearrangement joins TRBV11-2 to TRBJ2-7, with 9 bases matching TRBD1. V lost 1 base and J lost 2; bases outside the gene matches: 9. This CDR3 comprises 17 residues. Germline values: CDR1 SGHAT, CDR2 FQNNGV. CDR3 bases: TGTGCCAGCAGCTTAGGGGAACAGGGGGCTGTAACCTACGAGCAGTACTTC. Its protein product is CASSLGEQGAVTYEQYF.

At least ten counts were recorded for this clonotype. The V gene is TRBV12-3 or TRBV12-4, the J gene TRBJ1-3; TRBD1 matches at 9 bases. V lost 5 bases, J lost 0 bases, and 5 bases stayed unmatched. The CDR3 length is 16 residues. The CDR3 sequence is CASSITTGGSGNTIYF. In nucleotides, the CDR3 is TGTGCCAGCAGTATAACGACAGGGGGCTCTGGAAACACCATATATTTT.

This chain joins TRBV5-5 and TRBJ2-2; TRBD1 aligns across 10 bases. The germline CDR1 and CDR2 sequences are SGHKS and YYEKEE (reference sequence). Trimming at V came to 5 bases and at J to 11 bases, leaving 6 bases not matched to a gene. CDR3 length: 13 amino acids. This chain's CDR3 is CASRSTGGEELFF. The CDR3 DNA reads TGTGCCAGCAGATCGACAGGGGGCGAAGAGCTGTTTTTT.

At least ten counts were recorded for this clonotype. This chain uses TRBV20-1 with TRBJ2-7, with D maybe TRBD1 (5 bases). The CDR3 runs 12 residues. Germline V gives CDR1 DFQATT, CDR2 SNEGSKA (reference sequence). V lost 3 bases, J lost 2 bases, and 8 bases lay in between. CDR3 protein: CSASQTAYEQYF. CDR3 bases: TGCAGTGCTAGCCAGACAGCCTACGAGCAGTACTTC.

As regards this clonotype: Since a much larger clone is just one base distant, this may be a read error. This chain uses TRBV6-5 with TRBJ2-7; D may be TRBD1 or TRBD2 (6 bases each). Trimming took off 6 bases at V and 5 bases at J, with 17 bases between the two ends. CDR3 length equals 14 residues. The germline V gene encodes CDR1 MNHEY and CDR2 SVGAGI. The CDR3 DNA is TGTGCCAGCAGCCCTTTAGTGGGGGGCCACGAGCAGTACTTC. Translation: CASSPLVGGHEQYF.

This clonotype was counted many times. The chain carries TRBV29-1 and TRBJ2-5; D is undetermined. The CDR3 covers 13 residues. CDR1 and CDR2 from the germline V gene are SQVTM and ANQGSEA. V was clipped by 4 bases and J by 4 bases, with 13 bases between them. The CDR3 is CSVVGSFRETQYF. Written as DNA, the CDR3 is TGCAGCGTTGTGGGGTCCTTTCGAGAGACCCAGTACTTC.

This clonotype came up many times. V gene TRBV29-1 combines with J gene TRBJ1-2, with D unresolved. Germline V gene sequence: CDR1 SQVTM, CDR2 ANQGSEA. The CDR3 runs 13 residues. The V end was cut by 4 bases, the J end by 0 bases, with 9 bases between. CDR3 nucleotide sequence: TGCAGCGTTGTTGAACAGTCTAACTATGGCTACACCTTC. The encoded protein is CSVVEQSNYGYTF.